This T cell receptor beta chain originates from a study of shared clonotypes between healthy human individuals. This CDR3 is built from 14 residues. Germline V lookup: CDR1 SQVTM, CDR2 ANQGSEA. Trimming removed 4 bases from V and 1 base from J, with 13 bases in between. Produced via immunoSEQ multiplex PCR; TCRdb's table is partial and in-frame only. This sample carries 550,000 to 800,000 clones, 90% of them seen once, and the ten largest clones take approximately 35%. Study observations and caveats: For naive CD4 cells, roughly 5.5% of clonotypes were shared across a few donors.

Comments on this clone: Its matching antigen is unknown.

Sequenced sample: memory CD8+ T cells from PBMCs. Subset of the sample: CD45RO+ cells pooled with CCR7-negative TemRA cells. The chain employs TRBV29-1 and TRBJ1-2, with D possibly TRBD1 on 6 matching bases. This TCR was recovered from a man aged 18 to 35 in good health. Some clones in this sample may be carry-over from other donors' samples. The CDR3 DNA reads as TGCAGCGTTGCCCTATCAGGGGTTAACTATGGCTACACCTTC. This gives the protein CSVALSGVNYGYTF.